A selection of T cell receptor beta chains follows, all from one sample in a study of T-cell reconstitution after alpha-beta-depleted transplantation in children. TCRdb processed the PCR reads anew with MiXCR; each CDR3 protein has one entry. Of about 340,000 distinct CDR3 sequences in the sample, 15% to 20% were seen once. Here the sequenced sample was PBMCs, mostly from graft donor cells, taken 360 days after TCRalphabeta/CD19-depleted stem cell transplant. The source is a male patient aged 2-15 years who had a stem cell transplant for acute lymphoblastic leukemia, so the T cells may come from the graft donor. Both conserved end residues are part of each CDR3. D genes are given only for firm matches. Clone size appears in some rows only: once, few, many, or a class for an expanded clone.

V	J	size	D	CDR3	DNA
TRBV12-3/TRBV12-4	TRBJ2-5	many	-	CASKPGVLGKETQYF	TGTGCCAGCAAGCCCGGGGTATTGGGCAAAGAGACCCAGTACTTC
TRBV2	TRBJ2-1	few	-	CATMDQPYNEQFF	TGTGCCACCATGGACCAGCCCTACAATGAGCAGTTCTTC
TRBV20-1	TRBJ2-7	many	-	CSARDLTYEQYF	TGCAGTGCTAGAGATCTCACCTACGAGCAGTACTTC
TRBV27	TRBJ2-1	-	TRBD2	CASSSLAGAFNEQFF	TGTGCCAGCAGTTCCCTAGCGGGAGCATTCAATGAGCAGTTCTTC
TRBV28	TRBJ2-7	many	TRBD1	CASSAHRGSYEQYF	TGTGCCAGCAGTGCCCACAGGGGTTCCTACGAGCAGTACTTC
TRBV25-1	TRBJ2-3	many	TRBD2	CASREREAGKDTQYF	TGTGCCAGCCGCGAGCGGGAGGCGGGAAAAGATACGCAGTATTTT
TRBV5-1	TRBJ2-1	-	TRBD2	CASSATSGSRNEQFF	TGCGCCAGCAGCGCGACTAGCGGGAGTAGGAATGAGCAGTTCTTC
TRBV27	TRBJ2-6	few	-	CASSFLPLSGANVLTF	TGTGCCAGCAGTTTCTTGCCCCTCTCTGGGGCCAACGTCCTGACTTTC
TRBV5-1	TRBJ2-7	-	TRBD2	CASSLDLASGSSEQYF	TGCGCCAGCAGCCTCGACCTGGCTAGCGGGAGTTCCGAGCAGTACTTC
TRBV28	TRBJ1-3	-	-	CASSFGQNDFSGNTIYF	TGTGCCAGCAGTTTCGGGCAGAACGACTTCTCTGGAAACACCATATATTTT
TRBV9	TRBJ2-1	many	TRBD1	CASSKRDRDSYNEQFF	TGTGCCAGCAGCAAACGGGACAGGGACTCCTACAATGAGCAGTTCTTC
TRBV4-3	TRBJ2-4	-	TRBD2	CASSQIAGMAKNIQYF	TGCGCCAGCAGCCAAATAGCGGGAATGGCCAAAAACATTCAGTACTTC
TRBV24-1	TRBJ1-5	few	TRBD1	CATSDNRGSNQPQHF	TGTGCCACCAGTGATAACAGGGGAAGCAATCAGCCCCAGCATTTT
TRBV19	TRBJ2-3	few	-	CASSMGQDTQYF	TGTGCCAGTAGTATGGGGCAGGATACGCAGTATTTT
TRBV25-1	TRBJ2-7	-	-	CASSWSGGEQYF	TGTGCCAGCAGTTGGAGTGGGGGCGAGCAGTACTTC
TRBV7-9	TRBJ2-1	-	-	CASGRFSNEQFF	TGTGCCAGCGGCCGGTTCAGCAATGAGCAGTTCTTC
TRBV18	TRBJ1-5	few	-	CASSPGGGPGYSNQPQHF	TGTGCCAGCTCCCCCGGTGGTGGGCCGGGCTATAGCAATCAGCCCCAGCATTTT
TRBV7-9	TRBJ2-7	few	TRBD1	CASSGDRVYEQYF	TGTGCCAGCAGCGGCGACAGGGTCTACGAGCAGTACTTC
TRBV28	TRBJ2-6	few	-	CASSSARSGANVLTF	TGTGCCAGCAGTTCAGCCCGCTCTGGGGCCAACGTCCTGACTTTC
TRBV12-3/TRBV12-4	TRBJ2-1	-	TRBD2	CASSPTSGAFNEQFF	TGTGCCAGCAGTCCAACTAGCGGGGCCTTCAATGAGCAGTTCTTC
TRBV20-1	TRBJ1-5	many	-	CSARTHSNQPQHF	TGCAGTGCTAGGACTCATAGCAATCAGCCCCAGCATTTT
TRBV4-3	TRBJ2-3	-	TRBD2	CASSQVSSGDTQYF	TGCGCCAGCAGCCAAGTGTCTAGCGGAGATACGCAGTATTTT
TRBV2	TRBJ2-7	few	-	CASSESGIFYEQYF	TGTGCCAGCAGTGAAAGCGGTATATTCTACGAGCAGTACTTC
TRBV10-3	TRBJ2-7	-	-	CAISADSRYNEQYF	TGTGCCATCAGTGCGGACAGTCGATATAACGAGCAGTACTTC
TRBV7-8	TRBJ2-1	-	TRBD2	CASSLGFGGRAGEQFF	TGTGCCAGCAGCTTAGGGTTTGGCGGGAGGGCGGGTGAGCAGTTCTTC
TRBV4-3	TRBJ1-1	-	-	CASSQDGGQNTEAFF	TGCGCCAGCAGCCAAGATGGGGGCCAGAACACTGAAGCTTTCTTT
TRBV7-2	TRBJ2-7	few	-	CASSFVPIPSYEQYF	TGTGCCAGCAGCTTCGTACCCATCCCCTCCTACGAGCAGTACTTC
TRBV14	TRBJ2-7	-	-	CASSQREARGSYEQYF	TGTGCCAGCAGCCAACGCGAAGCTCGAGGGTCCTACGAGCAGTACTTC
TRBV7-8	TRBJ1-1	few	-	CASSLGGRDTEAFF	TGTGCCAGCAGCTTAGGAGGGCGGGACACTGAAGCTTTCTTT
TRBV12-3/TRBV12-4	TRBJ2-7	-	-	CASSYPLRGSYEQYF	TGTGCCAGCAGTTATCCCCTCAGGGGCTCCTACGAGCAGTACTTC
TRBV5-1	TRBJ1-1	few	-	CASRKGELNTEAFF	TGCGCCAGCAGAAAGGGGGAATTGAACACTGAAGCTTTCTTT
TRBV12-3/TRBV12-4	TRBJ2-1	few	TRBD2	CASSQITSGIYNEQFF	TGTGCCAGCAGCCAAATTACTAGCGGGATCTACAATGAGCAGTTCTTC
TRBV7-2	TRBJ2-7	few	TRBD2	CASSLGSIAGGLYEQYF	TGTGCCAGCAGCTTAGGATCAATAGCGGGAGGACTGTACGAGCAGTACTTC
TRBV28	TRBJ2-3	many	TRBD1	CASSYGTAYGTDTQYF	TGTGCCAGCAGTTATGGGACAGCCTATGGTACAGATACGCAGTATTTT
TRBV29-1	TRBJ2-3	many	-	CSVGVVGGSLTQYF	TGCAGCGTTGGGGTAGTAGGAGGGTCCCTAACGCAGTATTTT
TRBV9	TRBJ1-3	-	-	CASSTSKGTGNTIYF	TGTGCCAGCAGCACCTCAAAGGGCACTGGAAACACCATATATTTT
TRBV7-9	TRBJ2-2	few	TRBD1	CASSLRQGYTGELFF	TGTGCCAGCAGCTTACGACAGGGGTACACCGGGGAGCTGTTTTTT
TRBV2	TRBJ2-2	-	TRBD1	CASKGQGGTGELFF	TGTGCCAGCAAGGGACAGGGAGGGACCGGGGAGCTGTTTTTT
TRBV25-1	TRBJ2-4	-	TRBD1	CASSESGQGGTKNIQYF	TGTGCCAGCAGTGAGTCCGGACAGGGGGGGACCAAAAACATTCAGTACTTC
TRBV7-6	TRBJ1-4	few	TRBD1	CASSLARRGRGDEKLFF	TGTGCCAGCAGCTTAGCGCGGAGGGGGCGCGGGGATGAAAAACTGTTTTTT
TRBV28	TRBJ2-3	few	-	CASSLQGGTFGTDTQYF	TGTGCCAGCAGTTTACAAGGGGGAACCTTTGGCACAGATACGCAGTATTTT
TRBV4-2	TRBJ2-7	once	TRBD2	CASSQDIGGGLSSYEQYF	TGTGCCAGCAGCCAAGATATCGGGGGGGGGCTTAGCTCCTACGAGCAGTACTTC
TRBV15	TRBJ2-7	many	-	CATSRDRGPYEQYF	TGTGCCACCAGCAGGGACCGGGGACCCTACGAGCAGTACTTC
TRBV6-6	TRBJ2-1	-	-	CASSPGLGEQFF	TGTGCCAGCAGTCCGGGACTCGGTGAGCAGTTCTTC
TRBV4-1	TRBJ2-7	-	-	CASSLGQEGEQYF	TGCGCCAGCAGCCTCGGACAGGAGGGCGAGCAGTACTTC
TRBV12-3/TRBV12-4	TRBJ2-2	-	TRBD2	CASSLIGRRDGELFF	TGTGCCAGCAGTTTAATCGGGAGGAGGGACGGGGAGCTGTTTTTT
TRBV28	TRBJ2-7	-	-	CASSFLSLSTYEQYF	TGTGCCAGCAGTTTTCTGTCCCTCTCTACCTACGAGCAGTACTTC
TRBV5-1	TRBJ2-3	-	-	CASSPAGLQGSTDTQYF	TGCGCCAGCAGCCCGGCGGGCCTCCAAGGGAGCACAGATACGCAGTATTTT